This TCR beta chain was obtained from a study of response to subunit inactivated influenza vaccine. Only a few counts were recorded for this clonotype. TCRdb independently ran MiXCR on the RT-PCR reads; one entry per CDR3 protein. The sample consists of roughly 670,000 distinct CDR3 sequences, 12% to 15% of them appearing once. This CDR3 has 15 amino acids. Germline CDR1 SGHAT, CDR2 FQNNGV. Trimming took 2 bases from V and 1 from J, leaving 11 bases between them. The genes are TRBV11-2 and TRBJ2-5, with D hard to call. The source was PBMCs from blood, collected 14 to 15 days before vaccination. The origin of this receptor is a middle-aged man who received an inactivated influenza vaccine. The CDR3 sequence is CASSLWPTIQETQYF. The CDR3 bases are TGTGCCAGCAGCTTATGGCCCACAATCCAAGAGACCCAGTACTTC. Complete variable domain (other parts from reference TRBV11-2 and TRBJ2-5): EAGVAQSPRYKIIEKRQSVAFWCNPISGHATLYWYQQILGQGPKLLIQFQNNGVVDDSQLPKDRFSAERLKGVDSTLKIQPAKLEDSAVYLCASSLWPTIQETQYFGPGTRLLVL.